The rows below give T cell receptor beta chains drawn from one sample of a study of cytomegalovirus exposure and HLA in healthy donors. TCRdb's table, derived via immunoSEQ multiplex PCR, lists solely in-frame clones and lacks some. This table has 100,000 or so clones, 65% to 85% appearing once. Sequencing was done on a sample of PBMCs. These receptors all stem from a man aged 18-30 years in good health and CMV-seronegative. The CDR3 runs from the conserved cysteine through the conserved F or W. A D gene is named only where the DNA matches it firmly. Rows give clone size only sometimes, using once, few, many, or a class for an expanded clone.

clone size	CDR3 length	J gene	D gene	V gene	CDR3 protein	CDR3 DNA
NA	16	TRBJ1-2	NA	TRBV5-4	CASSLAQQVSLYGYTF	TGTGCCAGCAGCTTGGCTCAACAGGTCTCTCTCTATGGCTACACCTTC
NA	13	TRBJ1-1	TRBD1	TRBV7-6	CASSPTGGVEAFF	TGTGCCAGCAGCCCTACAGGGGGGGTTGAAGCTTTCTTT
NA	12	TRBJ1-1	NA	TRBV29-1	CSVGTGNTEAFF	TGCAGCGTCGGAACAGGGAACACTGAAGCTTTCTTT
NA	14	TRBJ2-7	TRBD1	TRBV7-2	CASSSHRGLDEQYF	TGTGCCAGCAGCTCGCACAGGGGGCTCGACGAGCAGTACTTC
NA	16	TRBJ2-5	NA	TRBV5-1	CASSLGLGQREETQYF	TGCGCCAGCAGCTTGGGTCTAGGCCAGAGAGAAGAGACCCAGTACTTC
NA	16	TRBJ2-3	TRBD2	TRBV7-6	CASSNQAGASTDTQYF	TGTGCCAGCAGCAATCAAGCGGGGGCTAGCACAGATACGCAGTATTTT
NA	14	TRBJ1-3	NA	TRBV2	CASSVMSSGNTIYF	TGTGCCAGCAGTGTCATGAGCTCTGGAAACACCATATATTTT
NA	13	TRBJ1-1	NA	TRBV30	CAWREDSYTEAFF	TGTGCCTGGAGGGAGGACTCTTACACTGAAGCTTTCTTT
once	16	TRBJ2-1	TRBD2	TRBV2	CASRVTGGLPYNEQFF	TGTGCCAGCCGAGTAACGGGAGGGTTACCCTACAATGAGCAGTTCTTC
NA	14	TRBJ2-3	NA	TRBV7-9	CASSLRGYTDTQYF	TGTGCCAGCAGCTTACGGGGGTATACAGATACGCAGTATTTT
NA	12	TRBJ1-6	NA	TRBV6-5	CASSPPGGPLHF	TGTGCCAGCAGCCCGCCGGGGGGACCCCTCCACTTT
NA	14	TRBJ1-5	NA	TRBV19	CASRTVYSNQPQHF	TGTGCCAGTCGGACAGTTTATAGCAATCAGCCCCAGCATTTT
NA	15	TRBJ2-3	TRBD2	TRBV28	CASSLSSGSLNTQYF	TGTGCCAGCAGTTTGTCTAGCGGGAGTTTAAATACGCAGTATTTT
NA	14	TRBJ2-7	NA	TRBV12-1	CASSWDRGPGEQYF	TGTGCCAGCAGCTGGGACAGGGGGCCGGGGGAGCAGTACTTC
NA	14	TRBJ2-5	TRBD2	TRBV6-5	CASSRLAGMKTQYF	TGTGCCAGCAGCCGACTAGCGGGAATGAAGACCCAGTACTTC
NA	15	TRBJ2-1	NA	TRBV9	CASSQTPSSYNEQFF	TGTGCCAGCAGCCAGACACCCAGCTCCTACAATGAGCAGTTCTTC
NA	13	TRBJ2-7	TRBD1	TRBV5-6	CASSPQTGDEQYF	TGTGCCAGCAGCCCCCAGACAGGGGACGAGCAGTACTTC
NA	13	TRBJ2-7	TRBD2	TRBV13	CASTGLAGDEQYF	TGTGCCAGCACCGGACTAGCGGGAGACGAGCAGTACTTT
NA	15	TRBJ1-1	TRBD1	TRBV7-9	CASSNPDRMNTEAFF	TGTGCCAGCAGCAACCCGGACAGGATGAACACTGAAGCTTTCTTT
NA	17	TRBJ2-3	TRBD2	TRBV27	CASSLYFPGGLLGTQYF	TGTGCCAGCAGTTTATATTTCCCGGGAGGTCTGTTAGGTACGCAGTATTTT
NA	14	TRBJ2-7	NA	TRBV28	CASSLPGSFYEQYF	TGTGCCAGCAGTCTGCCGGGAAGCTTCTACGAGCAGTACTTC
few	14	TRBJ2-5	TRBD1	TRBV6-5	CASSYGQGTETQYF	TGTGCCAGCAGCTACGGACAGGGAACGGAGACCCAGTACTTC
NA	15	TRBJ1-3	TRBD1	TRBV7-9	CASSLEGGGGNTIYF	TGTGCCAGCAGCTTAGAAGGGGGCGGAGGAAACACCATATATTTT
NA	12	TRBJ1-6	NA	TRBV7-9	CASREGNSPLHF	TGTGCCAGCCGGGAAGGTAATTCACCCCTCCACTTT
NA	14	TRBJ1-3	TRBD1	TRBV6-6	CASGDRAWGNTIYF	TGTGCCAGCGGGGACAGGGCGTGGGGAAACACCATATATTTT
once	15	TRBJ2-7	NA	TRBV29-1	CSVGGRSPKYYEQYF	TGCAGCGTTGGGGGCCGGTCCCCCAAATACTACGAGCAGTACTTC
NA	15	TRBJ1-2	NA	TRBV11-2	CASSLVLGGDYGYTF	TGTGCCAGCAGCTTAGTGTTAGGGGGAGACTATGGCTACACCTTC
NA	11	TRBJ2-7	NA	TRBV7-2	CASSPQYEQYF	TGTGCCAGCAGCCCCCAGTACGAGCAGTACTTC
NA	12	TRBJ2-5	NA	TRBV5-1	CASSLSEETQYF	TGCGCCAGCAGCTTGTCGGAAGAGACCCAGTACTTC
once	14	TRBJ1-1	NA	TRBV5-4	CASSPGQVNTEAFF	TGTGCCAGCAGCCCGGGACAAGTTAACACTGAAGCTTTCTTT
NA	12	TRBJ2-7	NA	TRBV25-1	CASSDGGLEQYF	TGTGCCAGCAGTGATGGAGGTCTCGAGCAGTACTTC
NA	14	TRBJ1-2	NA	TRBV6-5	CASSYLGVNYGYTF	TGTGCCAGCAGTTACCTCGGGGTTAACTATGGCTACACCTTC
NA	13	TRBJ1-1	TRBD1	TRBV5-6	CASSVTGGNEAFF	TGTGCCAGCAGCGTCACAGGGGGTAATGAAGCTTTCTTT
NA	17	TRBJ1-3	TRBD1	TRBV5-6	CASSSIGDRDRGNTIYF	TGTGCCAGCAGCTCGATCGGGGACAGGGACCGAGGAAACACCATATATTTT
NA	14	TRBJ2-7	TRBD2	TRBV6-5	CASSRTSGLNEQYF	TGTGCCAGCAGCCGGACTAGCGGTTTGAACGAGCAGTACTTC